This T cell receptor beta chain derives from a study of somatic mutations in cytotoxic T cells in rheumatoid arthritis. Study-level information: Patient blood (around 30 ml EDTA) was collected right after diagnosis, preceding any treatment. Selected populations of V beta antibody-stained T cells underwent flow sorting at nearly 100% purity; these encompassed V beta1+ cells subjected to TCRB sequencing.

The junction had 10 bases not matched to a gene; V was cut back by 6 bases and J by 4 bases. Germline V gene lookup returns CDR1 MGHDK and CDR2 SYGVNS. This CDR3 region has 15 residues. In the case of this clone: Its antigen remains unidentified.

In the original processing: In patients, CD8+ clones bigger than 1% rarely had the same sequence as a published virus-specific TCRB. Repertoires were generated with immunoSEQ multiplex PCR, while TCRdb's copy carries only in-frame clones and drops some. Clonal size and the V and J genes are those of that table, whereas D and trimming came from the DNA. Here the sample spans 4,000 to 5,000 clones, about nine tenths being singletons. Whole-study findings and limits: Each of 8 out of 65 patients had a largest CD8+ clone that made up more than 20% of CD8+ cells.

The chain recombines TRBV25-1 with TRBJ1-2, with 8 bases fitting TRBD1. The TCR was taken from a woman in her 70s with rheumatoid arthritis. Sequenced input: CD8+ T cells sorted from blood. DNA for the CDR3: TGTGCCAGCAGAGAGACAGGGGAGGTTGGCTATGGCTACACCTTC. Protein: CASRETGEVGYGYTF.